Below, 9 T cell receptor beta chains from the same sample are listed, as sequenced in a study of chemoradiotherapy in HPV16-positive cancers. Clones were sequenced by immunoSEQ multiplex PCR, and TCRdb holds only the in-frame ones, with some missing. The sample records roughly 20,000 clones, 84% being singletons. The sample here was blood, taken from a patient who underwent chemoradiotherapy. These TCRs come from a human donor with HPV-associated anogenital cancer.

The V call is TRBV6-1, the J call TRBJ1-2, with D unresolved. This CDR3 region has 13 residues. CDR1 is MNHNS, CDR2 SASEGT, per germline. The germline V and J ends were trimmed by 0 bases and 4 bases, with 6 bases remaining between them. CDR3 residues: CASSEAAAYGYTF. CDR3 nucleotide sequence: TGTGCCAGCAGTGAAGCGGCAGCCTATGGCTACACCTTC.

The V call is TRBV18, the J call TRBJ1-2; tentative D call: TRBD1 (6 bases). V lost 3 bases and J lost 6, with 8 bases in between. Germline V lookup: CDR1 KGHSH, CDR2 LQKENI. This CDR3 region has 12 residues. CDR3 sequence reads: CASSPGGHGYTF. The CDR3 DNA reads as TGTGCCAGCTCACCGGGGGGGCATGGCTACACCTTC.

The chain has TRBV2 and TRBJ2-5; D call uncertain. Germline V gene lookup returns CDR1 SNHLY and CDR2 FYNNEI. This CDR3 comprises 12 residues. V was shortened by 8 bases and J by 4 bases, with 11 bases between the two germline ends. Here the CDR3 reads CASGQRSETQYF. The CDR3 DNA sequence: TGTGCCAGCGGTCAACGGTCAGAGACCCAGTACTTC.

A remark on this clone: A junction end diverges from the germline sequence, so it may reflect a read error. This sequence joins TRBV7-7 and TRBJ2-7; perhaps TRBD2 as D (6 bases). The CDR3 totals 16 residues. CDR1 and CDR2 from the germline V gene are SSHAT and FNYEAQ (reference sequence). The CDR3 here is CASSLGPGLASYEQYF. The CDR3 coding sequence is TGTGCTAGCAGCTTAGGTCCGGGACTCGCCTCCTACGAGCAGTACTTC.

The V call is TRBV9, the J call TRBJ1-6; maybe TRBD1 (5 bases). Germline V gene sequence: CDR1 SGDLS, CDR2 YYNGEE. The CDR3 has 13 residues. Trimming left V 5 bases short and J 7 bases short, with 10 bases between. CDR3 region: CASSQTANSPLHF. The CDR3, as DNA: TGTGCCAGCAGTCAGACAGCAAATTCACCCCTCCACTTT.

The chain employs TRBV5-5 and TRBJ1-3, with no clear D. Trimming stripped 3 bases from V and 3 bases from J, with 13 bases between. The CDR3 is 15 residues long. Germline CDR1 SGHKS, CDR2 YYEKEE (reference sequence). The CDR3 DNA reads as TGTGCCAGCAGCTGGAGCTCAGGAGGTGGAAACACCATATATTTT. Its translation: CASSWSSGGGNTIYF.

This clone rates as medium-sized. The J gene is TRBJ2-1, the V gene TRBV7-6; 8 nucleotides align to TRBD2. Looked up from germline, CDR1 is SGHVS and CDR2 is FNYEAQ. This CDR3 is 18 amino acids long. Trimming took 0 bases from V and 4 from J; bases not matched to a gene: 11. This chain's CDR3 is CASSLAPPTSGGYNEQFF. The CDR3 region has the DNA TGTGCCAGCAGCTTAGCGCCCCCAACGAGCGGGGGTTACAATGAGCAGTTCTTC.

This rearrangement joins TRBV11-3 to TRBJ2-1, with 12 bases lining up with TRBD2. This CDR3 has 15 amino acids. V lost 2 bases and J lost 9; bases outside the gene matches: 5. CDR1 is SGHNT, CDR2 YENEEA, per germline. The CDR3 protein is CASSLLAGGPGEQFF. The CDR3 DNA reads TGTGCCAGCAGCTTACTAGCGGGGGGGCCGGGTGAGCAGTTCTTC.

This clone came up a few times. The chain links TRBV2 to TRBJ1-1; a weak D match, TRBD1 (6 bases). The CDR3 loop spans 13 amino acids. Trimming took 1 base from V and 5 from J, leaving 8 bases between them. Germline CDR1 reads SNHLY; CDR2 reads FYNNEI. CDR3 region: CASSEVGATEAFF. The CDR3 bases are TGTGCCAGCAGTGAAGTGGGGGCGACTGAAGCTTTCTTT.